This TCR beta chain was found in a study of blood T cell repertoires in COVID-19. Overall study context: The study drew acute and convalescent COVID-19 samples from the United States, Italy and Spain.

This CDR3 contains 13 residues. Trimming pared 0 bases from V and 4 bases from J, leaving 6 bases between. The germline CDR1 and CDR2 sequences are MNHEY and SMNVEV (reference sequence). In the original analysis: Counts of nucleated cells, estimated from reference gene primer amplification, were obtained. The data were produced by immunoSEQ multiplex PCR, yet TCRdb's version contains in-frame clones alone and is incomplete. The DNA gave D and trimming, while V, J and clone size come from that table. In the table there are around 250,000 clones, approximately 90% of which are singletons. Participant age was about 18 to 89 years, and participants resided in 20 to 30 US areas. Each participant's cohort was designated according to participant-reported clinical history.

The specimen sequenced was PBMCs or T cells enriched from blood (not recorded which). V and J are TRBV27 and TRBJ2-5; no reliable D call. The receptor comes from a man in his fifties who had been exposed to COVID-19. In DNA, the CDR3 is TGTGCCAGCAGTTTATCGCGCTCAGAGACCCAGTACTTC. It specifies CASSLSRSETQYF.